This T cell receptor beta chain is from a study of glioma-infiltrating T cells. This clonotype has ten or more counts. The antigen remains undetermined. Findings of the study overall: Tissue-blood divergence was below expectation in non-neoplastic patients, above in gliomas. Very few CDR3 sequences were shared between tissue and blood.

Amplification of TCR alpha and beta CDR3 regions from RNA used iRepertoire nested multiplex PCR. Tissue mRNA or PBMC total RNA, 100-400 ng, went into one-step reverse transcription and amplification. TCRdb redid the calling of the multiplex PCR reads with MiXCR, one entry per CDR3 protein. The sample has approximately 120,000 distinct CDR3 sequences; around a quarter are singletons. CDR3 length: 16 residues. The J segment lost 1 base and the V segment lost 4 bases, leaving 4 bases of the junction unmatched. Germline V gene sequence: CDR1 LGHNA, CDR2 YNFKEQ. What was sequenced was glioma tissue, nonneoplastic brain tissue, or PBMCs (not recorded which). This clonotype was obtained from a human donor with low-grade glioma or glioblastoma, undergoing nonglioma brain surgery, or in good health (not recorded which). V is TRBV4-2 and J is TRBJ1-4; 9 bases align to TRBD1. The CDR3 DNA is TGTGCCAGCAGCCCGAGGACAGGGGAAACTAATGAAAAACTGTTTTTT. As protein: CASSPRTGETNEKLFF.